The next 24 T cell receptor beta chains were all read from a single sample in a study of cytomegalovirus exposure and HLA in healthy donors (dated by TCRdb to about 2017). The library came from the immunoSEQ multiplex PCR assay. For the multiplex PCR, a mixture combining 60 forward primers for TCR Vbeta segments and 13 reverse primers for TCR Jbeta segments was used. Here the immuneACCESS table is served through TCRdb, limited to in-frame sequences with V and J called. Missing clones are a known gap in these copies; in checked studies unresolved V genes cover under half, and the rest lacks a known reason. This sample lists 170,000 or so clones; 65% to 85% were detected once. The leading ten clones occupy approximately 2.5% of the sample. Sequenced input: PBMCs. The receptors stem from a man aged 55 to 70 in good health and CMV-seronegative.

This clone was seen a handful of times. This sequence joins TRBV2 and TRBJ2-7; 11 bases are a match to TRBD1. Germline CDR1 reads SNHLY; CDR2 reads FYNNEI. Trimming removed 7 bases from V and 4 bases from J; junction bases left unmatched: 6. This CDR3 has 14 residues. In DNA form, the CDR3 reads TGTGCCAGCAAAGGACAGGGGGCGCATTACGAGCAGTACTTC. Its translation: CASKGQGAHYEQYF.

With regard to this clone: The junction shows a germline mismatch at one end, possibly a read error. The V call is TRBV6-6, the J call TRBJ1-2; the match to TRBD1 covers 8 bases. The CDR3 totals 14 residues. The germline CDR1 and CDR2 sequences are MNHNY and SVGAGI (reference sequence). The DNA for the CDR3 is TGTGCCAGCAGTTACACACCGGACAGGGCCCGGGGCTTCTTC. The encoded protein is CASSYTPDRARGFF.

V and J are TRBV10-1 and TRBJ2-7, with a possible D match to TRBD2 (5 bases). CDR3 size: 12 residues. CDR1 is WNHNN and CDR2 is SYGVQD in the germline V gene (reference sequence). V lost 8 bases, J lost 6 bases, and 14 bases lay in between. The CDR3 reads CASSRDGREQYF. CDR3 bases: TGCGCCAGCTCCCGGGATGGGCGCGAGCAGTACTTC.

The CDR3 reads CASSAEMGTRHGYTF. For the CDR3, the DNA is TGTGCCAGCAGCGCGGAAATGGGGACAAGACATGGCTACACCTTC. This chain links TRBV7-9 with TRBJ1-2; the D gene is possibly TRBD1 (6 bases). CDR1 is SEHNR and CDR2 is FQNEAQ in the germline V gene (reference sequence). V dropped 5 bases and J dropped 6 bases, with 19 bases sitting between them. The CDR3 sequence is 15 residues long.

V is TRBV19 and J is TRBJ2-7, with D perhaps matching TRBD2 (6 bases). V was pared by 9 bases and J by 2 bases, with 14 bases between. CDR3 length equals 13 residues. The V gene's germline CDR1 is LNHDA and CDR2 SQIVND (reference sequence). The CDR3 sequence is CASALRDPYEQYF. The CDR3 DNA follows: TGTGCCAGCGCCCTGCGGGACCCCTACGAGCAGTACTTC.

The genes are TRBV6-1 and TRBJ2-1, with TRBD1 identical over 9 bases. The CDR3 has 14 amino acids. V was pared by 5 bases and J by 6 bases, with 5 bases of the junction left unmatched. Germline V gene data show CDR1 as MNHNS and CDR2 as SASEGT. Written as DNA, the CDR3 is TGTGCCAGCAGTCGGGACAGGGAACGCAATGAGCAGTTCTTC. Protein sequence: CASSRDRERNEQFF.

The CDR3 region has the DNA TGTGCCAGCAGCTTAGGCGGGAGGGTCGGCACCGGGGAGCTGTTTTTT. Translation gives CASSLGGRVGTGELFF. The rearrangement joins TRBV7-2 to TRBJ2-2, with TRBD2 matching over 9 bases. Germline V gene lookup returns CDR1 SGHTA and CDR2 FQGNSA. After removal of 1 base from V and 4 bases from J, the junction contained 4 bases not matched to a gene. The CDR3 covers 16 residues. The full variable domain, its missing parts supplied by reference TRBV7-2 and TRBJ2-2, is GAGVSQSPSNKVTEKGKDVELRCDPISGHTALYWYRQSLGQGLEFLIYFQGNSAPDKSGLPSDRFSAERTGGSVSTLTIQRTQQEDSAVYLCASSLGGRVGTGELFFGEGSRLTVL.

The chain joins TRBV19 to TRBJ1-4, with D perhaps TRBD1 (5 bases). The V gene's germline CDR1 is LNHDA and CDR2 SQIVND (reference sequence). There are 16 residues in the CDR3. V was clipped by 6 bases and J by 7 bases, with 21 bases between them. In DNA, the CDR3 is TGTGCCAGTAGCACTCTCGCGGCGGGGGTGGGTGAAAAACTGTTTTTT. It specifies CASSTLAAGVGEKLFF. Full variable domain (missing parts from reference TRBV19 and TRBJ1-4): DGGITQSPKYLFRKEGQNVTLSCEQNLNHDAMYWYRQDPGQGLRLIYYSQIVNDFQKGDIAEGYSVSREKKESFPLTVTSAQKNPTAFYLCASSTLAAGVGEKLFFGSGTQLSVL.

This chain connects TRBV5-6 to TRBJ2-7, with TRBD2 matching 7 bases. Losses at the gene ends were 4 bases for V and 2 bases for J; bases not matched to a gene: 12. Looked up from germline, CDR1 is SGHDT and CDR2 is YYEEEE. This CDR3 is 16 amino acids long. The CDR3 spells CASSPLGGLPAYEQYF. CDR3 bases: TGTGCCAGCAGCCCGTTGGGGGGACTACCGGCCTACGAGCAGTACTTC.

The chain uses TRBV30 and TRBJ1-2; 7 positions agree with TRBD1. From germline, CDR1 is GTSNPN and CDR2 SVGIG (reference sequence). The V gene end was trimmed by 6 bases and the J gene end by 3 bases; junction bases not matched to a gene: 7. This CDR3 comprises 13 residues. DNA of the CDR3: TGTGCCTGTCGTAACAGGGGCGACTATGGCTACACCTTC. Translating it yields CACRNRGDYGYTF.

The CDR3 sequence is CASSFAPGAEAFF. As DNA, the CDR3 is TGTGCCAGCAGTTTCGCCCCAGGGGCGGAAGCTTTCTTT. The rearrangement uses TRBV27 and TRBJ1-1, with D maybe TRBD1 (6 bases). V lost 3 bases, J lost 8 bases, and 13 bases lay in between. The CDR3 length is 13 residues. Per germline, CDR1 MNHEY and CDR2 SMNVEV (reference sequence).

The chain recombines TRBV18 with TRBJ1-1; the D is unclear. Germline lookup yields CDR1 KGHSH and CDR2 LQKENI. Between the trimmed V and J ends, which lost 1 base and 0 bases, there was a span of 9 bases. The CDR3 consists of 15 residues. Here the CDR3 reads CASSPLHVLNTEAFF. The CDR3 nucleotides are TGTGCCAGCTCACCACTACACGTCCTGAACACTGAAGCTTTCTTT.

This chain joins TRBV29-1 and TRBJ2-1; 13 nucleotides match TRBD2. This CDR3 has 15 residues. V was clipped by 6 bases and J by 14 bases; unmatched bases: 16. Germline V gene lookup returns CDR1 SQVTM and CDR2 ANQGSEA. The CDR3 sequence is CSVRGGTSGKVSKFF. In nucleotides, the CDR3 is TGCAGCGTAAGAGGGGGGACTAGCGGGAAGGTTTCTAAGTTCTTC.

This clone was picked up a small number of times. CDR3 sequence (DNA): TGTGCCAGCAGCTTGACTAGCGGGAGTTACGAGCAGTACTTC. This translates into CASSLTSGSYEQYF. V gene TRBV5-8 combines with J gene TRBJ2-7, with 11 nucleotides matching TRBD2. Losses at the gene ends were 1 base for V and 4 bases for J; bases not matched to a gene: 1. Per germline, CDR1 SGHTS and CDR2 YDEGEE. The CDR3 contains 14 residues.

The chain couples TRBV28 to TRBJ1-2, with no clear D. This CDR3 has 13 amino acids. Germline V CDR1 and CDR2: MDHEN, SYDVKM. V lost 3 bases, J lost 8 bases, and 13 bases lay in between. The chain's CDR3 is CASSFGRRGGYTF. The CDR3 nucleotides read TGTGCCAGCAGTTTCGGACGTCGAGGGGGCTACACCTTC.

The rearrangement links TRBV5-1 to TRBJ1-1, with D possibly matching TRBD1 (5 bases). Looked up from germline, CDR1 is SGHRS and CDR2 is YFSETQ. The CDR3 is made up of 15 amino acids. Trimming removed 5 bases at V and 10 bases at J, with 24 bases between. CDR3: CASRGEVAPADRAFF. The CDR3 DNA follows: TGCGCCAGCAGAGGGGAGGTTGCGCCCGCAGATCGAGCTTTCTTT.

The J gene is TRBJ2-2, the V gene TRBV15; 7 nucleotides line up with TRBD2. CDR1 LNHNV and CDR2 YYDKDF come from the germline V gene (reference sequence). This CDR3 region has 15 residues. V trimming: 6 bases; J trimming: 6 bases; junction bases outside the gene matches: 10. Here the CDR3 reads CATREGLSEAGELFF. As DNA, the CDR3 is TGTGCCACCAGAGAGGGACTAAGTGAGGCCGGGGAGCTGTTTTTT.

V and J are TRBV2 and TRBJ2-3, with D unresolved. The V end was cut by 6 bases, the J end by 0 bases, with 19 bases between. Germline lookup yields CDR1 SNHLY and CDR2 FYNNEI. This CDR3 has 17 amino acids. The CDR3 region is CASSAPPSDLSTDTQYF. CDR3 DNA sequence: TGTGCCAGCAGCGCCCCCCCCAGCGACCTTAGCACAGATACGCAGTATTTT.

The CDR3 nucleotides read TGTGCCAGCAGTTTAAGGACAACTGGAAACACCATATATTTT. It yields the protein CASSLRTTGNTIYF. The gene calls are TRBV6-6 and TRBJ1-3; D is perhaps TRBD1 (5 bases). The V gene's germline CDR1 is MNHNY and CDR2 SVGAGI (reference sequence). There are 14 residues in the CDR3. Between the trimmed V and J ends, which lost 4 bases and 2 bases, there was a span of 9 bases.

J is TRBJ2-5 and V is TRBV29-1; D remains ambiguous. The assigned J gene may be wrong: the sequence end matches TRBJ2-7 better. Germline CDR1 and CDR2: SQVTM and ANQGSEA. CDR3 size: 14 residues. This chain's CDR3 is CSARLAADAYEQYF. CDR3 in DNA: TGCAGCGCCCGACTGGCGGCTGATGCCTACGAGCAGTACTTC.

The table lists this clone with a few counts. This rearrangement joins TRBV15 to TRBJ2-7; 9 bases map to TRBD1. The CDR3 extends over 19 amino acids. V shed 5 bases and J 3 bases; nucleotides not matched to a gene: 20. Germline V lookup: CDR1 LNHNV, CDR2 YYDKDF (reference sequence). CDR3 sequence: CATSSRARDRESVFYEQYF. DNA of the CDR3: TGTGCCACCAGCTCCCGAGCCCGGGACAGGGAAAGTGTCTTCTACGAGCAGTACTTC. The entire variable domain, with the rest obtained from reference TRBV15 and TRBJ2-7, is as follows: DAMVIQNPRYQVTQFGKPVTLSCSQTLNHNVMYWYQQKSSQAPKLLFHYYDKDFNNEADTPDNFQSRRPNTSFCFLDIRSPGLGDTAMYLCATSSRARDRESVFYEQYFGPGTRLTVT.

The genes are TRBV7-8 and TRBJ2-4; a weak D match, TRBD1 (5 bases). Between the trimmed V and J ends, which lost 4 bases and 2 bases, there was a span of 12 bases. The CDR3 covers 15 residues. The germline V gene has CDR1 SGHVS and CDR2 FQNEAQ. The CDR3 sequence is CASSSGTGTKNIQYF. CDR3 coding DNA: TGTGCCAGCAGCTCGGGTACAGGAACCAAAAACATTCAGTACTTC.

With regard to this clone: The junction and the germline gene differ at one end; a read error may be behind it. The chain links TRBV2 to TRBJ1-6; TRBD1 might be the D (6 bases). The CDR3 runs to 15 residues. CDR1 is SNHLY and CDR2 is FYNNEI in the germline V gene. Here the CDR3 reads CASTRGQLYNSPLNF. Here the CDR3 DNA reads TGTGCCAGCACCAGGGGACAACTGTATAATTCACCCCTCAACTTT.

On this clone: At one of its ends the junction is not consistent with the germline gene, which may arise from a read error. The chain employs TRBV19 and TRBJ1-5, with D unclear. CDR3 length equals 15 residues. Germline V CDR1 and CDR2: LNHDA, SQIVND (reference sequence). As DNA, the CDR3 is TGTGCCAGTAGTATAGACGAGACAAGCCCGCCGGCCCAGAATTTT. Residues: CASSIDETSPPAQNF.